The source of this T cell receptor beta chain is a study of Ad26.COV2.S vaccination and SARS-CoV-2 variants. About the study: Donor was assigned to the Ad26.COV2.S arm of trial COV1001. The vaccine Ad26.COV2.S was put into the muscle once, or twice with 56 days between.

The treatment was: over 15 received Ad26.COV2.S at low or high dose, single or two shots; about five received placebo; per-sample allocation not given. Day 63 following the first vaccine or placebo injection was when the samples were taken. TCRdb's table, derived via immunoSEQ multiplex PCR, lists solely in-frame clones and lacks some. The sample lists 350,000 to 600,000 clones; roughly nine tenths were seen once. Germline values: CDR1 SGHTA, CDR2 FQGNSA. The CDR3 totals 14 residues. Trimming pared 1 base from V and 6 bases from J, leaving 13 bases between. General study results and limits: Assessments of TCR breadth and depth may have underestimated the total T cell responses. Post-vaccination breadth of spike-specific CD8+ and CD4+ T cell responses was reportedly substantial.

With regard to this clone: Its antigen remains unknown.

This receptor was identified in a person aged 18-65 years who received the Ad26.COV2.S COVID-19 vaccine or a placebo. The sequencing used peripheral blood, collected in a trial of Ad26.COV2.S vaccine versus placebo. V and J are TRBV7-2 and TRBJ2-7; D unclear. CDR3 residues: CASSLVTSNGEQYF. The CDR3 coding sequence is TGTGCCAGCAGCTTAGTCACATCCAACGGCGAGCAGTACTTC.